Listed below are T cell receptor beta chains from one sample, sequenced in a study of cytotoxic CD8 clonotypes in ibrutinib-treated CLL. TCRdb keeps only in-frame clones here, not all; method: immunoSEQ multiplex PCR. Altogether around 140,000 clones are present, approximately 80% being singletons, with the ten largest covering around a quarter. Sample: PBMCs, taken after 12 months of ibrutinib treatment. All receptors come from a human donor with chronic lymphocytic leukemia. The CDR3 runs from the conserved cysteine through the conserved F or W. The D gene is left open where the match is weak. Size is stated for part of the rows, as once, few or many counts, or as a class when the clone is expanded.

>TRBV7-2|TRBJ1-4|NA|NA
TGTGCCAGCAGCCCGCAGTTTGCAACTAATGAAAAACTGTTTTTT
CASSPQFATNEKLFF
>TRBV7-2|TRBJ1-5|NA|TRBD1
TGTGCCAGCAGCTTCCAGGGGGGCAATCAGCCCCAGCATTTT
CASSFQGGNQPQHF
>TRBV5-1|TRBJ2-7|NA|TRBD2
TGCGCCAGCAGCGCCCTAGCGGGAGTAACCTACGAGCAGTACTTC
CASSALAGVTYEQYF
>TRBV9|TRBJ2-7|NA|NA
TGTGCCAGCAGCGTAGGGGCTTCGGGTGGGCCAGCCTACGAGCAGTACTTC
CASSVGASGGPAYEQYF
>TRBV7-2|TRBJ2-3|NA|NA
TGTGCCAGCAGCTTACAGGCGGGGAGATTCACAGATACGCAGTATTTT
CASSLQAGRFTDTQYF
>TRBV25-1|TRBJ2-5|NA|NA
TGTGCCAGCAGTGAATTTGGGACCGGGACCCAAGAGACCCAGTACTTC
CASSEFGTGTQETQYF
>TRBV19|TRBJ1-5|NA|NA
TGTGCCAGCCGCGAGGGCCTTGGGACCGAGTTTAATAGCAATCAGCCCCAGCATTTT
CASREGLGTEFNSNQPQHF
>TRBV15|TRBJ1-1|NA|NA
TGTGCCACCAGCAAATCTCCCAAAACTGAAGCTTTCTTT
CATSKSPKTEAFF
>TRBV7-3|TRBJ2-1|NA|TRBD1
TGTGCCAGCAGCTTCGGTACAGGGGCTAGGGCTGAGCAGTTCTTC
CASSFGTGARAEQFF
>TRBV25-1|TRBJ2-1|once|TRBD1
TGTGCCAGCAGTGAATCTGATACCGGGACAGGTGGGAATGAGCAGTTCTTC
CASSESDTGTGGNEQFF
>TRBV27|TRBJ2-7|NA|TRBD1
TGTGCCAGCAGTATGGGACAGGGAATGTACGAGCAGTACTTC
CASSMGQGMYEQYF
>TRBV5-4|TRBJ2-5|once|NA
TGTGCCAGCAGCTTGGACAGGTCCCAAGAGACCCAGTACTTC
CASSLDRSQETQYF
>TRBV7-2|TRBJ2-3|NA|NA
TGTGCCAGCAGCTTATTGGGGGCGGGAGTGGGCCCAGATACGCAGTATTTT
CASSLLGAGVGPDTQYF
>TRBV15|TRBJ1-2|NA|TRBD1
TGTGCCACCAGCAGAGATTCTGGACAGGGACATGGCTACACCTTC
CATSRDSGQGHGYTF
>TRBV5-6|TRBJ1-6|NA|NA
TGTGCCAGCAGCGGTGGGGATAATTCACCCCTCCACTTT
CASSGGDNSPLHF
>TRBV19|TRBJ2-7|NA|NA
TGTGCCAGTAGTACTAGCGTCTCATCCTACGAGCAGTACTTC
CASSTSVSSYEQYF
>TRBV4-3|TRBJ2-7|NA|TRBD2
TGCGCCAGCAGCCAAGGTACTAGCGGGGGCTCCTACGAGCAGTACTTC
CASSQGTSGGSYEQYF
>TRBV7-9|TRBJ1-5|NA|TRBD1
TGTGCCAGCAGCTTAGCTGGGACAGGGCTAGGGCAGCCCCAGCATTTT
CASSLAGTGLGQPQHF
>TRBV28|TRBJ1-5|NA|NA
TGTGCCAGCAGTTTAAGACAGGTTTATAGCAATCAGCCCCAGCATTTT
CASSLRQVYSNQPQHF
>TRBV28|TRBJ2-1|NA|NA
TGTGCCAGCAGCCCGGGACTTACCTACAATGAGCAGTTCTTC
CASSPGLTYNEQFF
>TRBV6-5|TRBJ1-1|NA|TRBD1
TGTGCCAGCAGGGAAAGGGGACAGAAGAACACTGAAGCTTTCTTT
CASRERGQKNTEAFF
>TRBV7-2|TRBJ2-7|NA|NA
TGTGCCAGCAGCTATGAAACCTACGAGCAGTACTTC
CASSYETYEQYF
>TRBV20-1|TRBJ2-1|NA|NA
TGCAGTGCAGAAGAGCAGTTCTTC
CSAEEQFF
>TRBV10-3|TRBJ2-1|NA|TRBD2
TGTGCCATCAGTGAGTCATTAGCGGGAGACGAGCAGTTCTTC
CAISESLAGDEQFF
>TRBV6-5|TRBJ1-2|NA|NA
TGTGCCAGCAGTTCCAACTATGGCTACACCTTC
CASSSNYGYTF
>TRBV4-1|TRBJ2-3|NA|TRBD1
TGCGCCAGCAGCCTCCAGGGGGCCAGCGACACTAGCACAGATACGCAGTATTTT
CASSLQGASDTSTDTQYF
>TRBV6-5|TRBJ2-1|NA|TRBD2
TGTGCCAGCAGTTCCACTAGCGGGGGGCTTTACAATGAGCAGTTCTTC
CASSSTSGGLYNEQFF
>TRBV5-1|TRBJ1-1|NA|NA
TGCGCCAGCAGCTGGGGTTCGACAGGGAACACTGAAGCTTTCTTT
CASSWGSTGNTEAFF
>TRBV10-2|TRBJ2-2|NA|TRBD2
TGCGCCAGCCGGGAGGGGGTAATGGGTGGTAACACCGGGGAGCTGTTTTTT
CASREGVMGGNTGELFF
>TRBV29-1|TRBJ2-7|once|TRBD2
TGCAGCGTTGAAGGAGGGACTACGTACGAGCAGTACTTC
CSVEGGTTYEQYF
>TRBV6-5|TRBJ1-3|NA|NA
TGTGCCACTGTGGACATCTCTGGAAACACCATATATTTT
CATVDISGNTIYF
>TRBV6-1|TRBJ2-7|NA|TRBD2
TGTGCCAGCAGTGATAGTCTAGCGGGGGGTTACGAGCAGTACTTC
CASSDSLAGGYEQYF
>TRBV21-1|TRBJ1-1|NA|NA
TGTGCCAGCAGACGCAGGGGGTGCGTAAGGAACACTGAAGCTTTCTTT
CASRRRGCVRNTEAFF
>TRBV10-2|TRBJ1-1|NA|TRBD1
TGTGCCATCAGCTTAAGGGACAGGGAGGCCGGGGATGAAGCTTTCTTT
CAISLRDREAGDEAFF
>TRBV18|TRBJ1-1|NA|TRBD1
TGTGCCAGCTCCCCGAACGGACAGGGCATTATCATGAACACTGAAGCTTTCTTT
CASSPNGQGIIMNTEAFF
>TRBV7-2|TRBJ1-2|NA|NA
TGTGCCAGCAGCTTAGTGAGGACAGAGTATGGCTACACCTTC
CASSLVRTEYGYTF
>TRBV30|TRBJ2-3|NA|NA
TGTGCCTGGAGTAAACAGGGGACTTCCACAGATACGCAGTATTTT
CAWSKQGTSTDTQYF
>TRBV30|TRBJ2-7|NA|NA
TGTGCCTGGAGTGCACACTCACAGGCCTTCTACGAGCAGTACTTC
CAWSAHSQAFYEQYF
>TRBV27|TRBJ2-5|NA|TRBD1
TGTGCCAGCAGTTCGGGACAGGGAGAGACCCAGTACTTC
CASSSGQGETQYF
>TRBV5-1|TRBJ2-7|NA|NA
TGCGCCAGCAGCTTGGGAGGACCGAGGTCGGACGAGCAGTACTTC
CASSLGGPRSDEQYF
>TRBV2|TRBJ2-7|NA|NA
TGTGCCAGCAGTGAACAGTTAAGCTCCTACGAGCAGTACTTC
CASSEQLSSYEQYF
>TRBV6-5|TRBJ1-5|NA|NA
TGTGCCAGCAGAAAACGGGGGAATCAGCCCCAGCATTTT
CASRKRGNQPQHF
>TRBV6-4|TRBJ2-3|NA|NA
TGTGCCAGCAGTGACAAGGGGACAGATACGCAGTATTTT
CASSDKGTDTQYF
>TRBV6-1|TRBJ2-3|NA|TRBD2
TGTGCCAGCAGTGTCTCGACTAGCGGGGACACAGATACGCAGTATTTT
CASSVSTSGDTDTQYF
>TRBV7-8|TRBJ2-5|NA|NA
TGTGCCAGCAGCTTAGCTTGGGGGAGGGGGGCAGAGGAGACCCAGTACTTC
CASSLAWGRGAEETQYF
>TRBV28|TRBJ1-2|NA|NA
TGTGCCAGCAGTCCAACGTACCGGGGGCGAGGCTACACCTTC
CASSPTYRGRGYTF
>TRBV10-1|TRBJ1-1|NA|NA
TGCGCCAGCGGGGGGGAGGGCTTCTGGGACACTGAAGCTTTCTTT
CASGGEGFWDTEAFF
>TRBV6-6|TRBJ2-7|once|NA
TGTGCCAGCAGTTCAACAGACGAGCAGTACTTC
CASSSTDEQYF
>TRBV27|TRBJ1-1|NA|TRBD1
TGTGCCAGCAGTTTTGGGACAGGGTTGAACACTGAAGCTTTCTTT
CASSFGTGLNTEAFF
>TRBV6-1|TRBJ1-5|NA|NA
TGTGCCAGCAGTGGCCAGCCCAATCAGCCCCAGCATTTT
CASSGQPNQPQHF
>TRBV2|TRBJ1-1|NA|NA
TGTGCCAGCAGCTCTGACCAGGTGGCTGAAGCTTTCTTT
CASSSDQVAEAFF
>TRBV2|TRBJ1-1|once|TRBD1
TGTGCCAGCCCAGGTCAGGGGGCAACTGAAGCTTTCTTT
CASPGQGATEAFF
>TRBV18|TRBJ1-1|NA|NA
TGTGCCAGCTCACCCCGACAGACTGAAGCTTTCTTT
CASSPRQTEAFF